This T cell receptor beta chain was obtained from a study of cytomegalovirus exposure and HLA in healthy donors. Across the whole study: Earlier results showed approximately 110 million unique TCR beta sequences derived from about 179 million T cells. Study-wide points: Indistinguishability led to the exclusion of some V segments, TRBV6-2 and TRBV6-3 included. Most likely, a cluster of highly shared sequence variants arose as a sequencing artifact.

V gave up 0 bases and J gave up 6 bases, with 15 bases separating them. The CDR3 sequence is 14 residues long. The germline CDR1 and CDR2 sequences are GTSNPN and SVGIG (reference sequence). Concerning this clone itself: Its specificity is unknown.

Healthy bone marrow donors made up the donor group. PCR primers comprised 60 Vbeta and 13 Jbeta primers. TCRdb keeps only in-frame clones here, not all; method: immunoSEQ multiplex PCR. This sample has 150,000 to 200,000 clones, with approximately 84% found just once. The chain combines TRBV30 with TRBJ2-7, with a tentative D call TRBD1 (6 bases). This clonotype originated in a woman between 35 and 50 years old in good health and CMV-seropositive. Material: PBMCs. The CDR3 reads CAWSVLQGGGEQYF. For the CDR3, the DNA is TGTGCCTGGAGTGTTCTACAGGGCGGTGGCGAGCAGTACTTC.